The 17 T cell receptor beta chains below were found in one sample sequenced in a study of regulatory T cells in long-lasting Graves disease. Stated time point: newly diagnosed GD, antithyroid drugs for less than 3 months. Preparation of the TCR library used RNA extracted from PBMCs. Both iRepertoire HTBI primers and Arm-PCR of CDR3 regions were used to build the TCR beta libraries. TCRdb analysed the multiplex PCR reads with MiXCR anew, one entry per CDR3 protein. The table has about 400,000 distinct CDR3 sequences, about 14% seen once. The sequencing here drew on peripheral blood mononuclear cells (PBMCs), taken at new diagnosis, from a patient treated with antithyroid drugs. The receptors were gathered from a female donor with Graves disease.

This clonotype was recorded many times. The rearrangement joins TRBV7-9 to TRBJ1-4; 9 bases agree with TRBD1. V lost 5 bases to trimming and J lost 3 bases; unmatched junction nucleotides: 7. The CDR3 runs 16 residues. CDR1 and CDR2 (germline): SEHNR, FQNEAQ (reference sequence). Here the CDR3 reads CASSLETGGANEKLFF. The DNA for the CDR3 is TGTGCCAGCAGCCTCGAGACAGGGGGAGCTAATGAAAAACTGTTTTTT.

This clonotype has at least ten counts. This CDR3 is CASSVEGGGAIDTQYF. CDR3 DNA sequence: TGTGCCAGCAGCGTAGAAGGCGGGGGGGCGATAGATACGCAGTATTTT. This rearrangement joins TRBV9 to TRBJ2-3; 9 bases map to TRBD2. This CDR3 contains 16 residues. Germline V gene lookup returns CDR1 SGDLS and CDR2 YYNGEE. V was pared by 0 bases and J by 5 bases, with 7 bases of the junction left unmatched.

A few counts support this clonotype. V gene TRBV7-6 combines with J gene TRBJ1-1; D uncertain. V was shortened by 0 bases and J by 5 bases, with 13 bases between the two germline ends. Germline V gene lookup returns CDR1 SGHVS and CDR2 FNYEAQ. CDR3 size: 15 residues. Written as DNA, the CDR3 is TGTGCCAGCAGCTTAGCGGGTATGGTTTGGACTGAAGCTTTCTTT. Translating it yields CASSLAGMVWTEAFF.

This clonotype was seen a few times. Since a much larger clone is just one base distant, this may be a read error. The V and J genes are TRBV11-2 and TRBJ2-1; D gene unclear. The CDR3 spans 12 residues. The germline V gene encodes CDR1 SGHAT and CDR2 FQNNGV. This CDR3 reads CAGSPWGFGQFF. CDR3 DNA: TGTGCCGGCAGCCCGTGGGGATTTGGGCAGTTCTTC.

The chain links TRBV12-5 to TRBJ2-1; 7 bases are a match to TRBD2. V trimming: 3 bases; J trimming: 0 bases; junction bases outside the gene matches: 5. CDR3 length equals 16 residues. CDR1 and CDR2 (germline): LGHNT, FRNRAP. CDR3 amino acids: CASGFFAGDSYNEQFF. Here the CDR3 DNA reads TGTGCTAGTGGTTTTTTTGCGGGAGACTCCTACAATGAGCAGTTCTTC.

This clonotype has at least ten counts. The chain has TRBV11-2 and TRBJ2-2; D not resolved. Looked up from germline, CDR1 is SGHAT and CDR2 is FQNNGV. The V end was cut by 0 bases, the J end by 7 bases, with 6 bases between. CDR3 length: 13 residues. CDR3 sequence reads: CASSLDRGGELFF. The CDR3 nucleotides are TGTGCCAGCAGCTTAGATCGTGGCGGGGAGCTGTTTTTT.

This clonotype was recorded many times. The V and J genes are TRBV11-2 and TRBJ2-7; 14 bases match TRBD2. Germline-derived CDR1 and CDR2 are SGHAT and FQNNGV. The CDR3 length is 15 residues. J lost 6 bases, V lost 0 bases, and 1 base had no gene match. CDR3: CASSLDGTSGSEQYF. The CDR3 DNA reads TGTGCCAGCAGCTTAGATGGGACTAGCGGGAGCGAGCAGTACTTC.

This clonotype occurred many times. V and J are TRBV7-2 and TRBJ2-7; maybe TRBD1 (6 bases). In germline, CDR1 is SGHTA, CDR2 FQGNSA. The CDR3 covers 15 residues. V lost 5 bases and J lost 4, with 18 bases in between. CDR3 loop: CASSPPGTNWYEQYF. CDR3 sequence (DNA): TGTGCCAGCAGCCCCCCCGGGACAAATTGGTACGAGCAGTACTTC.

This clonotype has a handful of counts. With a far larger clone one base away, a read error is the likely cause. The gene calls are TRBV28 and TRBJ2-3; weak D call: TRBD1 (6 bases). The J call may not be correct, given that the DNA end is closer to TRBJ2-7. CDR1 and CDR2 from the germline V gene are MDHEN and SYDVKM. The CDR3 totals 15 residues. The CDR3 DNA sequence: TGTGCCGGCAGTTCCCCCGCCACAGGGATCTACGAGCAGTACTTC. Its protein is CAGSSPATGIYEQYF.

There are many counts of this clonotype. The chain combines TRBV10-1 with TRBJ2-1; 8 bases match TRBD2. The ends lost 4 bases at V and 4 bases at J; junction bases unmatched: 12. The CDR3 has 17 amino acids. Germline CDR1 WNHNN, CDR2 SYGVQD (reference sequence). CDR3 in amino acids: CASSGGLAAPYYNEQFF. DNA of the CDR3: TGCGCCAGCAGTGGAGGACTAGCCGCCCCCTATTACAATGAGCAGTTCTTC.

The V call is TRBV19, the J call TRBJ2-1, with TRBD1 identical over 7 bases. V was pared by 3 bases and J by 0 bases, with 8 bases of the junction left unmatched. The CDR3 is 17 amino acids. CDR1 is LNHDA, CDR2 SQIVND, per germline (reference sequence). CDR3 DNA: TGTGCCAGTAGTATTACCGCGACAGGGAGCTCCTACAATGAGCAGTTCTTC. This codes for CASSITATGSSYNEQFF. The whole variable domain, filled in from reference TRBV19 and TRBJ2-1, reads DGGITQSPKYLFRKEGQNVTLSCEQNLNHDAMYWYRQDPGQGLRLIYYSQIVNDFQKGDIAEGYSVSREKKESFPLTVTSAQKNPTAFYLCASSITATGSSYNEQFFGPGTRLTVL.

In this sample, this clonotype turned up many times. The gene calls are TRBV5-4 and TRBJ2-7; D is uncertain. CDR1 SGHNT and CDR2 YYREEE come from the germline V gene (reference sequence). This CDR3 contains 13 residues. With 4 bases removed from V and 6 bases from J, the gap between germline ends came to 14 bases. DNA for the CDR3: TGTGCCAGCAGCCCTCCAAACCCCTTCGAGCAGTACTTC. This encodes CASSPPNPFEQYF.

This clonotype showed up many times. The chain couples TRBV27 to TRBJ2-7, with D maybe TRBD2 (6 bases). CDR1 is MNHEY and CDR2 is SMNVEV in the germline V gene (reference sequence). The CDR3 totals 16 residues. V lost 6 bases and J lost 3, with 21 bases in between. The CDR3 sequence: CASSTRGGAVDYEQYF. DNA for the CDR3: TGTGCCAGCAGCACTCGAGGCGGGGCGGTGGACTACGAGCAGTACTTC.

This clonotype appeared a few times. CDR3 in amino acids: CATSEGQSLFTDTQYF. As DNA, the CDR3 is TGTGCCACCAGTGAAGGACAGTCCCTTTTCACAGATACGCAGTATTTT. The chain has TRBV24-1 and TRBJ2-3, with D perhaps TRBD1 (6 bases). Trimming cost V 4 bases and J 2 bases, with 15 bases left between them. This CDR3 contains 16 residues. Germline V gene sequence: CDR1 KGHDR, CDR2 SFDVKD.

This chain links TRBV5-1 with TRBJ1-2; D not certain. Germline V gene sequence: CDR1 SGHRS, CDR2 YFSETQ. Trimming shortened V by 4 bases and J by 4 bases, and 17 bases separated the two germline ends. This CDR3 has 15 residues. The CDR3 is CASSHWTGSGYGYTF. DNA for the CDR3: TGCGCCAGCAGCCATTGGACTGGGAGCGGCTATGGCTACACCTTC.

There are a few counts of this clonotype. This chain links TRBV6-1 with TRBJ1-1, with 10 nucleotides matching TRBD1. Looked up from germline, CDR1 is MNHNS and CDR2 is SASEGT. V was clipped by 3 bases and J by 3 bases; unmatched bases: 1. This CDR3 comprises 14 residues. CDR3 loop: CASSDDRGHTEAFF. The CDR3 DNA reads as TGTGCCAGCAGTGACGACAGGGGGCACACTGAAGCTTTCTTT.

The table lists this clonotype with many counts. The CDR3 region has the DNA TGCGCCAGCAGCGCTAGGGGCACTAGCACAGATACGCAGTATTTT. It translates to CASSARGTSTDTQYF. This sequence joins TRBV5-1 and TRBJ2-3; D possibly corresponds to TRBD1 (5 bases). Germline-derived CDR1 and CDR2 are SGHRS and YFSETQ. Deletions cut 4 bases from V and 0 bases from J, with 12 bases between. This CDR3 has 15 amino acids.